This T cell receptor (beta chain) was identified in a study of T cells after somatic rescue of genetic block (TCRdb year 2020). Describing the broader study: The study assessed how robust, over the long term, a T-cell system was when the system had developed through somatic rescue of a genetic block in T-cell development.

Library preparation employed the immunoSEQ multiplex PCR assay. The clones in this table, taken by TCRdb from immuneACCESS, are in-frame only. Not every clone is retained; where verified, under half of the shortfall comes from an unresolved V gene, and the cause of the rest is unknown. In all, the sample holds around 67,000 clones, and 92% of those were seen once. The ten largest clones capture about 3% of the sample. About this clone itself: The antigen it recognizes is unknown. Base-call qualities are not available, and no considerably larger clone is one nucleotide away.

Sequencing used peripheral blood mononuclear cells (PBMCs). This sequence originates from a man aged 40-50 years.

CDR3 loop: CASSPGQGAYEQFF. The sequence in DNA is TGTGCCAGCAGCCCAGGACAGGGGGCTTATGAGCAGTTCTTC. The V and J segments used are TRBV7-6 and TRBJ2-1; TRBD1 aligns with 11 central bases. At the junction V is shortened by 5 bases and J by 8 bases; bases outside the gene matches: 5. The CDR3 spans 14 residues, from the cysteine through the phenylalanine. The sequence is cut down to CDR3 DNA, 42 bases in frame from base 1. The germline V gene sets CDR1 to SGHVS and CDR2 to FNYEAQ.